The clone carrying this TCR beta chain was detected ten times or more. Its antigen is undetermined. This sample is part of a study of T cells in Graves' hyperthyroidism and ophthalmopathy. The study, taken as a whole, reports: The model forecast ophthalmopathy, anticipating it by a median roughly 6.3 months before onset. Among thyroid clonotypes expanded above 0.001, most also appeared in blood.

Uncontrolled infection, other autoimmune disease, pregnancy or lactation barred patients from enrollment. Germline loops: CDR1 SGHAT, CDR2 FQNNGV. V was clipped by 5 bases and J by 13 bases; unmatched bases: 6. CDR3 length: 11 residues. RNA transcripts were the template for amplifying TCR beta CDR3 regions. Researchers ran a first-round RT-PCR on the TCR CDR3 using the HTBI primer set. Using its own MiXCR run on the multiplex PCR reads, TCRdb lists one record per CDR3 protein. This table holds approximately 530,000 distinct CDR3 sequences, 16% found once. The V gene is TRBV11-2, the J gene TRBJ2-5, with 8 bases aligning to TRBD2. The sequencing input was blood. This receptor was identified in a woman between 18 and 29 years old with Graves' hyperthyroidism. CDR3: CASSHSGVLYF. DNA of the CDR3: TGTGCCAGCAGCCATAGCGGGGTGTTGTACTTC.